The 30 T cell receptor beta chains in this list originate from one sample, sequenced in a study of shared clonotypes between healthy human individuals (TCRdb year 2020). The library was made by the immunoSEQ multiplex PCR assay. TCRdb took this table from immuneACCESS and kept in-frame rearrangements with V and J called. Such tables lack part of the clones; where checked against another copy, unresolved V genes explain under half of the gap, and the rest is unexplained. The sample table holds millions of clones, of which around 90% were seen once. The top ten constitute 0.11% to 0.15% of the sample. Specimen: naive CD4+ T cells sorted from blood. The sample's cell subset or site label is to be understood as: CD45RA+ positively selected. Receptors originate from a young man in good health.

The chain carries TRBV4-3 and TRBJ2-1, with D perhaps being TRBD1 or TRBD2 (5 bases each). The CDR3 totals 15 residues. CDR1 and CDR2 (germline): LGHNA, YSLEER. With 2 bases removed from V and 4 bases from J, the gap between germline ends came to 12 bases. The CDR3 sequence: CASSQPGTAYNEQFF. The CDR3, as DNA: TGCGCCAGCAGCCAACCCGGGACCGCGTACAATGAGCAGTTCTTC.

V usage is TRBV6-5 and J usage is TRBJ1-1, with D hard to call. This CDR3 region has 11 residues. Germline V gives CDR1 MNHEY, CDR2 SVGAGI. The V and J ends lost 5 bases and 3 bases respectively, with 4 bases between them. This CDR3 is CASSTDTEAFF. The CDR3 DNA reads as TGTGCCAGCAGTACGGACACTGAAGCTTTCTTT.

This rearrangement joins TRBV5-1 to TRBJ1-1; 7 positions agree with TRBD1. Trimming removed 3 bases from V and 11 bases from J; junction bases left unmatched: 10. The CDR3 totals 13 residues. CDR1 is SGHRS, CDR2 YFSETQ, per germline. The CDR3 nucleotides are TGCGCCAGCAGCTCACAGGGGAGGGGGCAGGCTTTCTTT. The encoded protein is CASSSQGRGQAFF.

This clone showed up just a few times. At the DNA level, this CDR3 is encoded by other sequences in the same sample as well. The rearrangement joins TRBV11-3 to TRBJ2-7; 7 bases line up with TRBD2. This CDR3 contains 12 residues. Trimming removed 1 base from V and 6 bases from J; junction bases left unmatched: 0. CDR1 and CDR2 (germline): SGHNT, YENEEA. CDR3 nucleotides: TGTGCCAGCAGCTTAGGGGGGGGCGAGCAGTACTTC. This encodes CASSLGGGEQYF.

The chain is built from TRBV11-2 and TRBJ1-3; D might be TRBD1 (5 bases). Trimming removed 1 base at V and 8 bases at J, with 9 bases between. There are 13 residues in the CDR3. Germline V lookup: CDR1 SGHAT, CDR2 FQNNGV. The CDR3 bases are TGTGCCAGCAGCTTAGTCCAAGGGGACACCATATATTTT. As protein: CASSLVQGDTIYF.

A word on this clone: The final CDR3 position lacks the conserved phenylalanine or tryptophan, pointing to a likely read error. This sequence joins TRBV5-1 and TRBJ1-5, with 9 bases identical to TRBD1. The V segment lost 0 bases and the J segment 3 bases; nucleotides outside the gene matches: 1. The CDR3 loop spans 15 amino acids. The germline gives CDR1 SGHRS, CDR2 YFSETQ. The CDR3 coding sequence is TGCGCCAGCAGCTTGGGGGACAGGGACAATCAGCCCCAGCATTCT. As protein: CASSLGDRDNQPQHS.

This sequence joins TRBV29-1 and TRBJ2-2; 11 bases line up with TRBD2. The CDR3 sequence is 16 residues long. Looked up from germline, CDR1 is SQVTM and CDR2 is ANQGSEA. With V trimmed by 5 bases and J by 2 bases, 7 bases remained unmatched. The CDR3 protein is CSVPSTSGSNTGELFF. CDR3 coding DNA: TGCAGCGTTCCCTCAACTAGCGGGAGTAACACCGGGGAGCTGTTTTTT.

Notes on this clone: This sample also contains other DNA sequences that code for the same CDR3. J is TRBJ2-3 and V is TRBV14; no clear D. CDR3 length: 13 residues. Trimming took off 0 bases at V and 3 bases at J, with 4 bases between the two ends. CDR1 is SGHDN, CDR2 FVKESK, per germline. The CDR3 reads CASSQDLTDTQYF. In DNA, the CDR3 is TGTGCCAGCAGCCAAGACTTGACAGATACGCAGTATTTT.

The CDR3 region has the DNA TGTGCCTGGAGTGTCGGCAGGGCACAGCCCCAGCATTTT. Translating gives CAWSVGRAQPQHF. V is TRBV30 and J is TRBJ1-5, with a weak D call TRBD1 (5 bases). The CDR3 covers 13 residues. CDR1 and CDR2 from the germline V gene are GTSNPN and SVGIG (reference sequence). The germline V and J ends were trimmed by 0 bases and 7 bases, with 10 bases remaining between them. Drawing the rest from reference TRBV30 and TRBJ1-5, the complete variable domain is SQTIHQWPATLVQPVGSPLSLECTVEGTSNPNLYWYRQAAGRGLQLLFYSVGIGQISSEVPQNLSASRPQDRQFILSSKKLLLSDSGFYLCAWSVGRAQPQHFGDGTRLSIL.

The chain joins TRBV27 to TRBJ1-3, with D unresolved. Germline CDR1 and CDR2: MNHEY and SMNVEV (reference sequence). This CDR3 has 14 residues. Trimming cost V 5 bases and J 0 bases, with 8 bases left between them. The CDR3 DNA sequence: TGTGCCAGCAGTCAAGGACTCTCTGGAAACACCATATATTTT. This codes for CASSQGLSGNTIYF.

The chain uses TRBV5-1 and TRBJ2-2; 15 nucleotides line up with TRBD2. This CDR3 has 17 amino acids. The V segment lost 4 bases and the J segment 8 bases; nucleotides outside the gene matches: 9. Germline loops: CDR1 SGHRS, CDR2 YFSETQ. CDR3: CASSLKGLAGGKGELFF. The CDR3 DNA follows: TGCGCCAGCAGCCTGAAGGGACTAGCGGGAGGAAAAGGGGAGCTGTTTTTT.

V is TRBV6-1 and J is TRBJ2-1; 7 positions agree with TRBD2. The V and J ends lost 2 bases and 2 bases, in that order; junction bases with no gene match: 6. The CDR3 runs to 16 residues. Germline CDR1 reads MNHNS; CDR2 reads SASEGT. The CDR3 DNA is TGTGCCAGCAGTGAATGGGGGGGAGAGGCCTACAATGAGCAGTTCTTC. Translation gives CASSEWGGEAYNEQFF.

V usage is TRBV6-5 and J usage is TRBJ1-5; the D gene is possibly TRBD1 (6 bases). The CDR3 runs to 15 residues. Germline assignment: CDR1 MNHEY and CDR2 SVGAGI. Deletions cut 5 bases from V and 0 bases from J, with 11 bases between. The CDR3 coding sequence is TGTGCCAGCAGTCTCGACAGGACTAGCAATCAGCCCCAGCATTTT. Amino acid sequence: CASSLDRTSNQPQHF.

Only a few counts were recorded for this clone. The CDR3 nucleotides are TGTGCCAGCAGCTGGACAGGGTTTGTCTCTTCACCCCTCCACTTT. Residues: CASSWTGFVSSPLHF. The J gene is TRBJ1-6, the V gene TRBV7-9; the match to TRBD1 covers 8 bases. This CDR3 is built from 15 residues. V shed 4 bases, J shed 9 bases, and the junction held 8 bases outside the gene matches. Germline V lookup: CDR1 SEHNR, CDR2 FQNEAQ (reference sequence).

This chain links TRBV7-2 with TRBJ2-5; 9 bases agree with TRBD2. CDR3 length: 16 residues. The V gene end was trimmed by 2 bases and the J gene end by 1 base; junction bases not matched to a gene: 5. Germline lookup yields CDR1 SGHTA and CDR2 FQGNSA. The CDR3, as DNA: TGTGCCAGCAGCTTAAGGGGCGGGAGGGCCCAAGAGACCCAGTACTTC. Amino acids: CASSLRGGRAQETQYF.

The rearrangement links TRBV18 to TRBJ1-4, with D perhaps matching TRBD1 (6 bases). V lost 0 bases, J lost 8 bases, and 16 bases lay in between. The CDR3 runs 16 residues. Germline V gene sequence: CDR1 KGHSH, CDR2 LQKENI. CDR3 bases: TGTGCCAGCTCACCACCGAACAGGGATAAATGGGAAAAACTGTTTTTT. Protein sequence: CASSPPNRDKWEKLFF.

The chain recombines TRBV6-6 with TRBJ2-1; the D gene is possibly TRBD1 (5 bases). Per germline, CDR1 MNHNY and CDR2 SVGAGI (reference sequence). CDR3 size: 16 residues. The V gene lost 2 bases and the J gene lost 0 bases, with 11 bases spanning the gap. The CDR3 sequence is CASSYHQGFSYNEQFF. The CDR3 nucleotides read TGTGCCAGCAGTTACCATCAGGGTTTCTCCTACAATGAGCAGTTCTTC.

This sequence joins TRBV5-1 and TRBJ2-2; D is uncertain. CDR1 is SGHRS and CDR2 is YFSETQ in the germline V gene. There are 14 residues in the CDR3. The germline V and J ends were trimmed by 3 bases and 8 bases, with 14 bases remaining between them. CDR3 in amino acids: CASSSAEGPGELFF. The CDR3 bases are TGCGCCAGCAGCTCTGCGGAAGGGCCGGGGGAGCTGTTTTTT. Using reference TRBV5-1 and TRBJ2-2 for the parts outside the CDR3, the full variable domain is KAGVTQTPRYLIKTRGQQVTLSCSPISGHRSVSWYQQTPGQGLQFLFEYFSETQRNKGNFPGRFSGRQFSNSRSEMNVSTLELGDSALYLCASSSAEGPGELFFGEGSRLTVL.

The V gene is TRBV5-6, the J gene TRBJ2-1, with 9 nucleotides matching TRBD1. There are 15 residues in the CDR3. Germline V gives CDR1 SGHDT, CDR2 YYEEEE. With 2 bases clipped from V and 6 bases from J, the junction kept 6 bases outside the gene matches. The CDR3: CASSLEDRGFNEQFF. The CDR3 DNA reads as TGTGCCAGCAGCTTAGAGGACAGGGGTTTCAATGAGCAGTTCTTC. Supplemented by reference TRBV5-6 and TRBJ2-1, the full variable domain reads DAGVTQSPTHLIKTRGQQVTLRCSPKSGHDTVSWYQQALGQGPQFIFQYYEEEERQRGNFPDRFSGHQFPNYSSELNVNALLLGDSALYLCASSLEDRGFNEQFFGPGTRLTVL.

This chain connects TRBV2 to TRBJ1-5, with D possibly matching TRBD1 (6 bases). Germline V gene lookup returns CDR1 SNHLY and CDR2 FYNNEI. The CDR3 contains 14 residues. The V and J ends lost 6 bases and 0 bases respectively, with 9 bases between them. DNA of the CDR3: TGTGCCAGCAGAGCAGGGGTTAGCAATCAGCCCCAGCATTTT. Translated, it gives CASRAGVSNQPQHF.

In the case of this clone: This same CDR3 is encoded by further DNA sequences in the sample. The genes are TRBV7-2 and TRBJ2-3; no clear D gene. The CDR3 has 14 residues. V was shortened by 5 bases and J by 0 bases, with 9 bases between the two germline ends. Per the germline V gene, CDR1 is SGHTA and CDR2 is FQGNSA. Here the CDR3 DNA reads TGTGCCAGCAGCCTTAGACGTAGCACAGATACGCAGTATTTT. Amino acids: CASSLRRSTDTQYF.

About this clone itself: Other nucleotide sequences in the sample specify the same CDR3. V is TRBV27 and J is TRBJ2-2; 9 bases line up with TRBD1. The CDR3 is 14 residues long. The germline CDR1 and CDR2 sequences are MNHEY and SMNVEV (reference sequence). J was trimmed by 5 bases and V by 6 bases; bases with no gene match: 4. CDR3 region: CASSLGTGTGELFF. CDR3 sequence (DNA): TGTGCCAGCAGCTTAGGGACAGGGACCGGGGAGCTGTTTTTT.

V is TRBV2 and J is TRBJ2-5, with D uncertain. Germline V CDR1 and CDR2: SNHLY, FYNNEI. V was cut by 7 bases and J by 5 bases, with 5 bases left in between. This CDR3 spans 10 amino acids. Here the CDR3 DNA reads TGTGCCAGCATGTTGGAGACCCAGTACTTC. Residues: CASMLETQYF.

For this clone: At one end the junction does not follow the germline gene, possibly because of a read error. The chain links TRBV20-1 to TRBJ2-7, with 11 bases that match TRBD2. Germline CDR1 and CDR2: DFQATT and SNEGSKA (reference sequence). CDR3 length: 10 amino acids. The CDR3 DNA is TGCAGTGCTAGAGCTAGCGGGGGGCCCTTC. As protein: CSARASGGPF.

As for this clone: One end of the junction varies from germline; a read error may be responsible. DNA for the CDR3: TGTGCCAGCAGTGAATACAGCGGGAGGGCCGATGGCGACTTC. Translation gives CASSEYSGRADGDF. The V and J genes are TRBV6-1 and TRBJ2-7, with 10 bases lining up with TRBD2. Germline V gene lookup returns CDR1 MNHNS and CDR2 SASEGT. The CDR3 contains 14 residues.

With regard to this clone: The same CDR3 arises from other DNA sequences in this sample as well. The chain combines TRBV18 with TRBJ2-5; D is ambiguous. The CDR3 extends over 12 amino acids. V was trimmed by 6 bases and J by 2 bases, leaving 7 bases between them. Germline CDR1 reads KGHSH; CDR2 reads LQKENI. As DNA, the CDR3 is TGTGCCAGCTCTGGGGATCAAGAGACCCAGTACTTC. Its protein is CASSGDQETQYF.

The rearrangement links TRBV11-2 to TRBJ2-1; 8 bases are a match to TRBD1. CDR1 and CDR2 (germline): SGHAT, FQNNGV. With 2 bases clipped from V and 8 bases from J, the junction kept 8 bases outside the gene matches. This CDR3 is built from 15 residues. CDR3 residues: CASSLLRTGRDEQFF. CDR3 in DNA: TGTGCCAGCAGCTTATTACGGACAGGGCGGGATGAGCAGTTCTTC.

As for this clone: This may stem from a read error, because a much larger clone lies one nucleotide away. This sequence joins TRBV6-1 and TRBJ2-6, with D unresolved. This CDR3 has 13 amino acids. The V end was cut by 3 bases, the J end by 0 bases, with 0 bases between. CDR1 MNHNS and CDR2 SASEGT come from the germline V gene. The CDR3 region is CASSDSGANVLTF. In DNA, the CDR3 is TGTGCCAGCAGTGACTCTGGGGCCAACGTCCTGACTTTC.

This chain connects TRBV27 to TRBJ2-7, with 8 bases that match TRBD2. Germline CDR1 is MNHEY and CDR2 is SMNVEV (reference sequence). The CDR3 loop spans 15 amino acids. V gave up 4 bases and J gave up 4 bases; unmatched junction bases: 9. The CDR3 sequence: CASSYHSGGMYEQYF. The CDR3 DNA is TGTGCCAGCAGTTATCACTCGGGAGGGATGTACGAGCAGTACTTC.

The chain has TRBV27 and TRBJ2-1; D uncertain. CDR1 is MNHEY and CDR2 is SMNVEV in the germline V gene (reference sequence). The V and J ends lost 0 bases and 7 bases respectively, with 10 bases between them. This CDR3 is built from 14 residues. The CDR3 coding sequence is TGTGCCAGCAGTTTATCGGGATTGGCTAATGAGCAGTTCTTC. Its protein is CASSLSGLANEQFF.